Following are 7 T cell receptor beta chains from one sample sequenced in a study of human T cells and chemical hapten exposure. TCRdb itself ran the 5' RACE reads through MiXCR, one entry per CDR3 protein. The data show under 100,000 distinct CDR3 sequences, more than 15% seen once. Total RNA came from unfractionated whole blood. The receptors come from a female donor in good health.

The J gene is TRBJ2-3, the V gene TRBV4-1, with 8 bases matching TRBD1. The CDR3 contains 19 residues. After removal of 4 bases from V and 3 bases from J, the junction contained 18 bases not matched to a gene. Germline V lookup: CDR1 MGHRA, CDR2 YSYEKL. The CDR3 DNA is TGCGCCAGCAGCCGAGCCCCCCCCGCCGGACAGGGTGCAACAGATACGCAGTATTTT. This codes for CASSRAPPAGQGATDTQYF.

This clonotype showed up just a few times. The CDR3 reads CASSLGFPVDKYYNYGYTF. The CDR3 DNA is TGCGCCAGCAGCTTGGGTTTTCCCGTTGACAAATACTATAACTATGGCTACACCTTC. This chain uses TRBV5-1 with TRBJ1-2; D is undetermined. Trimming pared 0 bases from V and 1 base from J, leaving 22 bases between. Per germline, CDR1 SGHRS and CDR2 YFSETQ. CDR3 length equals 19 residues.

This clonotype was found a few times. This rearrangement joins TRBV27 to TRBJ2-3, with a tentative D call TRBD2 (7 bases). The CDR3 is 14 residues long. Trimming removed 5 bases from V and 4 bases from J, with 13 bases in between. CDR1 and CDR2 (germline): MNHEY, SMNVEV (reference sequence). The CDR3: CASSVRGLPDTQYF. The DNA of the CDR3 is TGTGCCAGCAGTGTGCGGGGGCTCCCAGATACGCAGTATTTT.

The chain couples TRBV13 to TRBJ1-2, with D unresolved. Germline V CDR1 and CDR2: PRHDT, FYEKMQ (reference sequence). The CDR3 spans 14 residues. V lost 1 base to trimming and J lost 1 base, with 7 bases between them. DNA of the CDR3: TGTGCCAGCAGCTTAGAACCCAGTAACTATGGCTACACCTTC. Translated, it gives CASSLEPSNYGYTF.

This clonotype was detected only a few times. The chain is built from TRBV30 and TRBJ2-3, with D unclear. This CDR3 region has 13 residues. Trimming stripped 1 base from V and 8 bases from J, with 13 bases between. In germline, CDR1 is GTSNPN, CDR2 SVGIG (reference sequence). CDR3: CAWSGGLLVTQYF. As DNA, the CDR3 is TGTGCCTGGAGTGGGGGATTACTCGTTACGCAGTATTTT.

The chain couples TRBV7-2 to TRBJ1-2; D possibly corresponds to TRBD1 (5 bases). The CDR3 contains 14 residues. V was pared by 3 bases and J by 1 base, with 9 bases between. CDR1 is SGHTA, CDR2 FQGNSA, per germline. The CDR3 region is CASSLGRINYGYTF. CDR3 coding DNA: TGTGCCAGCAGCTTGGGACGGATTAACTATGGCTACACCTTC.

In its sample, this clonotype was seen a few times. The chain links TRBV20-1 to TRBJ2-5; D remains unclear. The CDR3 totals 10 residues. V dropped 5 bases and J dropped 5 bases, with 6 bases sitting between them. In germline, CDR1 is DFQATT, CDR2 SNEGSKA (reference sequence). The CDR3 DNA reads TGCAGTGCTCTAGGGGAGACCCAGTACTTC. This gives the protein CSALGETQYF.